What follows describes a single T cell receptor beta chain. These data originate in a study of control samples from healthy donors and cancer patients. The ends lost 6 bases at V and 7 bases at J; junction bases unmatched: 6. CDR3 length equals 14 residues. Germline V lookup: CDR1 WNHNN, CDR2 SYGVQD (reference sequence). Libraries were prepared by immunoSEQ multiplex PCR; TCRdb keeps only in-frame clonotypes and omits some of them. There are around 120,000 clones in the sample; roughly 90% occur only once, and around 7.6% lies in the top ten. Sequenced sample: blood. The rearrangement links TRBV10-1 to TRBJ2-1, with 10 positions matching TRBD2. The clonotype originates from a woman aged 18-29 years in good health. CDR3 DNA: TGCGCCAGCAGGCAGCGGGGGGGCCCGAATGAGCAGTTCTTC. Translating gives CASRQRGGPNEQFF.